This TCR beta chain was obtained from a study of PD-L1 blockade in urothelial cancer. Study-level background: Bladder-origin urothelial cancer in males described most of the 29 patients. Blood samples had a median of 141,255 T cells, 75,000 to 90,000 unique TCRs, and clonality approximately 0.085.

This CDR3 region has 14 residues. The V and J ends lost 8 bases and 3 bases, in that order; junction bases with no gene match: 4. Germline V gives CDR1 MDHEN, CDR2 SYDVKM. The method was immunoSEQ multiplex PCR; TCRdb's version includes in-frame clones alone and lacks a portion of them. The repertoire has about 110,000 clones, roughly 84% of them found once; the top ten carry about 2.3%. The source is a man aged 50-60 years with urothelial cancer. Material: PBMCs, obtained around atezolizumab (anti-PD-L1) treatment. The chain couples TRBV28 to TRBJ2-7, with 13 nucleotides matching TRBD2. The DNA for the CDR3 is TGTGCCAGCGGCGGACTAGCGGGAGTCTACGAGCAGTACTTC. This translates into CASGGLAGVYEQYF. Complete variable domain (other parts from reference TRBV28 and TRBJ2-7): DVKVTQSSRYLVKRTGEKVFLECVQDMDHENMFWYRQDPGLGLRLIYFSYDVKMKEKGDIPEGYSVSREKKERFSLILESASTNQTSMYLCASGGLAGVYEQYFGPGTRLTVT.